The rows below give T cell receptor beta chains drawn from one sample of a study of identical twins. TCRdb used MiXCR to reprocess the 5' RACE reads, holding one entry per CDR3 protein. Here the sample spans about 430,000 distinct CDR3 sequences, roughly 18% being singletons. The sample taken for sequencing was naive T cells sorted from blood. The receptors were gathered from a man aged 50 to 60 in good health. CDR3s include the opening cysteine and the closing phenylalanine or tryptophan. The D gene is left open where the match is weak. Size values are once, few and many counts, or a class for expanded clones, and some rows have none.

v_gene	d_gene	j_gene	abundance	CDR3nt	CDR3aa
TRBV28	.	TRBJ2-3	.	TGTGCCAGCAGCCCCCCTAGGGCGGCAGATACGCAGTATTTT	CASSPPRAADTQYF
TRBV28	.	TRBJ2-5	few	TGTGCCAGCAGTCACGGGAGTTGGGGAGAGACCCAGTACTTC	CASSHGSWGETQYF
TRBV5-4	TRBD2	TRBJ2-3	.	TGTGCCAGCATGCAAGCGGGAGGGCCTGTTGATACGCAGTATTTT	CASMQAGGPVDTQYF
TRBV4-1	.	TRBJ1-1	many	TGCGCCAGCAGCGCAGTGGCTCTTTTCCTCAACACTGAAGCTTTCTTT	CASSAVALFLNTEAFF
TRBV28	.	TRBJ2-5	few	TGTGCCAGCAGTACGGACTACCTGTCGGCAGAGACCCAGTACTTC	CASSTDYLSAETQYF
TRBV25-1	.	TRBJ2-1	few	TGTGCCAGCAGTGAAACCTTGCTCTCCGGCAATGAGCAGTTCTTC	CASSETLLSGNEQFF
TRBV18	TRBD2	TRBJ2-7	many	TGTGCCAGCTCACCCGGGACTAGCGGGGGATCCTACGAGCAGTACTTC	CASSPGTSGGSYEQYF
TRBV20-1	.	TRBJ1-3	many	TGCAGTGCTAGAGATCGGAGAAACACCATATATTTT	CSARDRRNTIYF
TRBV20-1	.	TRBJ1-1	few	TGCAGTGCTAGAGGGACACCTAACACTGAAGCTTTCTTT	CSARGTPNTEAFF
TRBV6-2/TRBV6-3	TRBD2	TRBJ2-7	many	TGTGCCAGCAGCCAGACTAGCGGCTACGAGCAGTACTTC	CASSQTSGYEQYF
TRBV13	.	TRBJ2-7	many	TGTGCCAGCAGCTTAGCACGGACCTACGAGCAGTACTTC	CASSLARTYEQYF
TRBV4-3	.	TRBJ2-3	.	TGCGCCAGCAGCCAAGATCTCGGGGGGCGCACAGATACGCAGTATTTT	CASSQDLGGRTDTQYF
TRBV20-1	.	TRBJ1-5	.	TGCAGTGCTAGGGAATCAGCCGATCAGCCCCAGCATTTT	CSARESADQPQHF
TRBV5-4	.	TRBJ2-5	few	TGTGCCAGCAGCTTCCGGGACTCGACTTTCCAAGAGACCCAGTACTTC	CASSFRDSTFQETQYF
TRBV3-1	.	TRBJ2-5	few	TGTGCCAGCAGCCTCCCGTGGACTTCCCAAGAGACCCAGTACTTC	CASSLPWTSQETQYF
TRBV10-3	.	TRBJ1-1	many	TGTGCCATCAGTGAGGAGGGATTGGAGGCTTTCTTT	CAISEEGLEAFF
TRBV28	TRBD2	TRBJ2-1	.	TGTGCCAGCAGCTCATCCCTAGCGGGAGGAAACACCTACAATGAGCAGTTCTTC	CASSSSLAGGNTYNEQFF
TRBV10-3	.	TRBJ2-1	.	TGTGCCATCAGTGACGATGACAATGAGCAGTTCTTC	CAISDDDNEQFF
TRBV20-1	TRBD1	TRBJ1-1	.	TGCAGTGCAGGGACAGGAATGAACACTGAAGCTTTCTTT	CSAGTGMNTEAFF
TRBV12-3/TRBV12-4	.	TRBJ1-2	many	TGTGCCAGCAGTTTCGGGACCGGATCGGGCTACACCTTC	CASSFGTGSGYTF
TRBV29-1	.	TRBJ2-7	.	TGCAGCGTTGCCCTTGGGGGCTACGAGCAGTACTTC	CSVALGGYEQYF
TRBV10-3	TRBD2	TRBJ2-1	.	TGTGCCATCACCCCGGGACTAGGGAATGAGCAGTTCTTC	CAITPGLGNEQFF
TRBV3-1	.	TRBJ1-1	few	TGTGCCAGCAGCCAAGATCTTCTCGGGTGGACTGAAGCTTTCTTT	CASSQDLLGWTEAFF
TRBV7-2	.	TRBJ2-1	few	TGTGCCAGCAGCTTAGATGGGGGCCCGCTCTACAATGAGCAGTTCTTC	CASSLDGGPLYNEQFF
TRBV29-1	TRBD2	TRBJ2-7	many	TGCAGCGTTGGACTAGCGGGCCGCTACGAGCAGTACTTC	CSVGLAGRYEQYF
TRBV5-1	TRBD2	TRBJ2-5	few	TGCGCCAGCAGCTTGTCTCTAGCGGGATTGGGTTCTGAGACCCAGTACTTC	CASSLSLAGLGSETQYF